The present TCR beta chain was sequenced within a study of blood T cell repertoires in COVID-19. On the study more broadly: Samples of COVID-19 (acute and convalescent) were obtained from the United States, Italy and Spain. In each case, the material was cDNA or gDNA derived from T cells, B-cell-depleted T cells, or PBMCs.

Original methodology: Estimation of nucleated cell counts relied on the amplification of reference gene primers. The protocol was immunoSEQ multiplex PCR, while the TCRdb copy is restricted to in-frame clones and leaves out a portion. V, J and clone size are taken as reported in that table, and D and trimming were inferred from the DNA itself. Counted here are approximately 300,000 clones, about 83% occurring once; the ten biggest clones make up approximately 1.5%. The sequence was obtained from a woman between 45 and 65 years old with acute or convalescent COVID-19. The specimen sequenced was peripheral blood.

The DNA of the CDR3 is TGTGCCAGCAGATTCCGGGACACCTACGAGCAGTACTTC. Its translation is CASRFRDTYEQYF. V and J are TRBV6-5 and TRBJ2-7, with D maybe TRBD1 (6 bases). V gave up 6 bases and J gave up 2 bases, with 11 bases separating them. This CDR3 has 13 amino acids. Germline loops: CDR1 MNHEY, CDR2 SVGAGI.